The 30 T cell receptor beta chains in this list originate from one sample, sequenced in a study of cytomegalovirus exposure and HLA in healthy donors. The PCR had 60 Vbeta and 13 Jbeta primers. This table comes from immunoSEQ multiplex PCR, and its TCRdb copy is limited to in-frame clones, with some not included. The sample lists roughly 100,000 clones, around 57% occurring once. The sequencing input was PBMCs. Receptors were obtained from a human donor in good health.

The genes are TRBV7-9 and TRBJ2-7; TRBD2 agrees at 9 bases. The CDR3 is 13 amino acids. V shed 3 bases and J 5 bases; nucleotides not matched to a gene: 2. The germline V gene encodes CDR1 SEHNR and CDR2 FQNEAQ (reference sequence). In DNA form, the CDR3 reads TGTGCCAGCAGCTTGGCGGGAGGGCACGAGCAGTACTTC. This gives the protein CASSLAGGHEQYF.

In DNA, the CDR3 is TGTGCCAGCAGCTTAGCGCAGGGTTTGAACACTGAAGCTTTCTTT. Its protein product is CASSLAQGLNTEAFF. J is TRBJ1-1 and V is TRBV7-9; D might be TRBD1 (5 bases). V was pared by 0 bases and J by 0 bases, with 8 bases between. This CDR3 is 15 amino acids long. Germline V gene data show CDR1 as SEHNR and CDR2 as FQNEAQ (reference sequence).

This clone turned up a few times. This chain uses TRBV5-6 with TRBJ1-1; a possible D gene is TRBD1 (6 bases). CDR1 is SGHDT, CDR2 YYEEEE, per germline. V was shortened by 4 bases and J by 5 bases, with 12 bases between the two germline ends. This CDR3 spans 13 amino acids. The CDR3 is CASSHTGFTEAFF. CDR3 nucleotides: TGTGCCAGCAGCCACACAGGGTTTACTGAAGCTTTCTTT.

CDR3 nucleotide sequence: TGTGCCAGTAGTATTCTATTCCAGGGGGCCGACCCATATAGCAATCAGCCCCAGCATTTT. Translation gives CASSILFQGADPYSNQPQHF. This chain connects TRBV19 to TRBJ1-5; 8 nucleotides align to TRBD1. In germline, CDR1 is LNHDA, CDR2 SQIVND (reference sequence). Trimming removed 3 bases from V and 0 bases from J; junction bases left unmatched: 16. This CDR3 contains 20 residues.

This clone showed up just a few times. The genes are TRBV27 and TRBJ1-4, with a possible D match to TRBD1 (5 bases). The CDR3 loop spans 15 amino acids. From germline, CDR1 is MNHEY and CDR2 SMNVEV (reference sequence). Trimming removed 5 bases at V and 4 bases at J, with 14 bases between. The CDR3 sequence is CASSRGQEHNEKLFF. The CDR3 DNA is TGTGCCAGCAGTAGAGGACAAGAACATAATGAAAAACTGTTTTTT.

The rearrangement joins TRBV7-9 to TRBJ2-7; the D is unclear. Germline CDR1 reads SEHNR; CDR2 reads FQNEAQ (reference sequence). CDR3 length equals 14 residues. Trimming removed 4 bases at V and 6 bases at J, with 16 bases between. The CDR3 region has the DNA TGTGCCAGCAGCTCGGTTCTAGATCGTAGCGAGCAGTACTTC. This encodes CASSSVLDRSEQYF.

This sequence joins TRBV27 and TRBJ2-1; 13 bases map to TRBD2. The V and J ends lost 7 bases and 8 bases, in that order; junction bases with no gene match: 8. CDR3 length: 15 amino acids. Germline V gives CDR1 MNHEY, CDR2 SMNVEV (reference sequence). CDR3 DNA sequence: TGTGCCAGCAACTTCCGGACTAGCGGGGGTTATGAGCAGTTCTTC. It translates to CASNFRTSGGYEQFF.

This clone was seen a handful of times. The gene calls are TRBV19 and TRBJ1-5; D is possibly TRBD1 (5 bases). V was pared by 3 bases and J by 11 bases, with 17 bases between. Germline CDR1 and CDR2: LNHDA and SQIVND (reference sequence). The CDR3 is made up of 14 amino acids. Here the CDR3 reads CASSMGGRIGAQHF. The CDR3 DNA reads TGTGCCAGTAGTATGGGGGGTAGAATCGGGGCCCAGCATTTT.

The chain joins TRBV4-1 to TRBJ2-7, with 8 bases identical to TRBD2. This CDR3 spans 16 amino acids. V shed 0 bases and J 0 bases; nucleotides not matched to a gene: 4. CDR1 and CDR2 (germline): MGHRA, YSYEKL. As DNA, the CDR3 is TGCGCCAGCAGCCAAGATTGGCGGGAGGCCTCCTACGAGCAGTACTTC. Its protein is CASSQDWREASYEQYF.

The rearrangement joins TRBV7-7 to TRBJ2-1, with 10 bases identical to TRBD2. V lost 1 base and J lost 10; bases outside the gene matches: 10. CDR3 size: 16 residues. In germline, CDR1 is SSHAT, CDR2 FNYEAQ (reference sequence). The CDR3 reads CASSLVASGGPREQFF. CDR3 in DNA: TGTGCCAGCAGCTTAGTGGCTAGCGGGGGCCCTCGGGAGCAGTTCTTC.

The rearrangement joins TRBV27 to TRBJ2-5; 12 bases are a match to TRBD2. TRBJ2-7 explains the end of the DNA better; the J call may be wrong. The CDR3 covers 15 residues. Germline loops: CDR1 MNHEY, CDR2 SMNVEV (reference sequence). CDR3 bases: TGTGCCAGCACCATCAGGGGGACTAGCGGGTACGAGCAGTACTTC. Protein product: CASTIRGTSGYEQYF.

V is TRBV13 and J is TRBJ2-7; a possible D gene is TRBD2 (6 bases). Germline loops: CDR1 PRHDT, CDR2 FYEKMQ (reference sequence). Trimming stripped 3 bases from V and 5 bases from J, with 11 bases between. The CDR3 totals 13 residues. The CDR3 spells CASSLGLRNEQYF. DNA for the CDR3: TGTGCCAGCAGCTTGGGACTTAGGAACGAGCAGTACTTC.

This sequence joins TRBV29-1 and TRBJ2-5; 7 bases are shared with TRBD2. Near its end, the DNA agrees better with TRBJ2-7, so the J call may be wrong. Germline CDR1 is SQVTM and CDR2 is ANQGSEA. This CDR3 has 14 residues. CDR3 residues: CSVEDRGVSYEQYF. In DNA form, the CDR3 reads TGCAGCGTTGAAGATCGGGGGGTTAGCTACGAGCAGTACTTC.

The table lists this clone with a few counts. This rearrangement joins TRBV30 to TRBJ2-7, with a possible D match to TRBD1 (6 bases). This CDR3 is built from 14 residues. Germline CDR1 reads GTSNPN; CDR2 reads SVGIG (reference sequence). The V end was cut by 8 bases, the J end by 4 bases, with 21 bases between. For the CDR3, the DNA is TGTGCCGGGGCTGTACAGGGTGGGGTGTACGAGCAGTACTTC. It is translated as CAGAVQGGVYEQYF.

V gene TRBV13 combines with J gene TRBJ2-1; TRBD2 matches 13 bases. V gave up 5 bases and J gave up 0 bases; unmatched junction bases: 7. This CDR3 comprises 18 residues. CDR1 and CDR2 (germline): PRHDT, FYEKMQ (reference sequence). CDR3 nucleotide sequence: TGTGCCAGCAGCCCGGGACTAGCGGGACCGAGCTCCTACAATGAGCAGTTCTTC. Its protein is CASSPGLAGPSSYNEQFF.

This clone was counted between two and nine times. V gene TRBV6-1 combines with J gene TRBJ2-3, with D possibly TRBD1 on 5 matching bases. Trimming cost V 0 bases and J 5 bases, with 18 bases left between them. Germline V gives CDR1 MNHNS, CDR2 SASEGT. The CDR3 is 17 residues long. CDR3 protein: CASSEAGLGARGDTQYF. CDR3 DNA: TGTGCCAGCAGTGAAGCGGGCTTAGGGGCTAGGGGAGATACGCAGTATTTT.

This clone was detected only once. This rearrangement joins TRBV5-6 to TRBJ2-5; the match to TRBD2 covers 7 bases. V lost 2 bases, J lost 5 bases, and 3 bases stayed unmatched. Germline lookup yields CDR1 SGHDT and CDR2 YYEEEE. CDR3 size: 13 residues. CDR3 sequence: CASSFQGGETQYF. In DNA form, the CDR3 reads TGTGCCAGCAGCTTCCAGGGAGGGGAGACCCAGTACTTC.

This rearrangement joins TRBV27 to TRBJ2-4; TRBD2 is a possible D gene (5 bases). CDR3 size: 14 residues. Trimming took off 6 bases at V and 8 bases at J, with 17 bases between the two ends. Germline V gene data show CDR1 as MNHEY and CDR2 as SMNVEV (reference sequence). The CDR3 loop reads CASSDGGWEHIQYF. The CDR3 nucleotides read TGTGCCAGCAGCGACGGAGGTTGGGAGCACATTCAGTACTTC.

V is TRBV5-5 and J is TRBJ1-4; 7 bases agree with TRBD1. Trimming took 5 bases from V and 3 from J; bases not matched to a gene: 7. The CDR3 loop spans 15 amino acids. CDR1 is SGHKS, CDR2 YYEKEE, per germline (reference sequence). This CDR3 is CASSLETGSNEKLFF. The CDR3, as DNA: TGTGCCAGCAGTCTGGAGACAGGGTCTAATGAAAAACTGTTTTTT.

The genes are TRBV29-1 and TRBJ1-1; 8 bases line up with TRBD1. Germline assignment: CDR1 SQVTM and CDR2 ANQGSEA. The CDR3 totals 14 residues. V was clipped by 6 bases and J by 4 bases; unmatched bases: 10. CDR3 sequence reads: CSVQTPDRATEAFF. The CDR3 coding sequence is TGCAGCGTCCAAACCCCGGACAGGGCCACTGAAGCTTTCTTT.

This clone was found a few times. V gene TRBV30 combines with J gene TRBJ2-7; 10 nucleotides match TRBD2. The germline gives CDR1 GTSNPN, CDR2 SVGIG (reference sequence). V lost 3 bases to trimming and J lost 5 bases; unmatched junction nucleotides: 4. The CDR3 is made up of 13 amino acids. CDR3 DNA: TGTGCCTGGAGAGCTAGCGGGGGCGACGAGCAGTACTTC. Protein product: CAWRASGGDEQYF.

This clone was seen more than once but under ten times. V is TRBV30 and J is TRBJ2-7; tentatively, D is TRBD1 (6 bases). This CDR3 has 14 amino acids. Germline CDR1 is GTSNPN and CDR2 is SVGIG (reference sequence). V was pared by 2 bases and J by 4 bases, with 15 bases between. CDR3 protein: CAWSPPRQAYEQYF. The CDR3 DNA is TGTGCCTGGAGTCCCCCTAGACAGGCTTACGAGCAGTACTTC. The entire variable domain, with the rest obtained from reference TRBV30 and TRBJ2-7, is as follows: SQTIHQWPATLVQPVGSPLSLECTVEGTSNPNLYWYRQAAGRGLQLLFYSVGIGQISSEVPQNLSASRPQDRQFILSSKKLLLSDSGFYLCAWSPPRQAYEQYFGPGTRLTVT.

The chain combines TRBV28 with TRBJ2-7; 8 nucleotides match TRBD1. CDR1 MDHEN and CDR2 SYDVKM come from the germline V gene. J gave up 5 bases and V 6 bases, and 9 bases lay outside the gene matches. The CDR3 totals 14 residues. The chain's CDR3 is CASRLYGTGNEQYF. Written as DNA, the CDR3 is TGTGCCAGCAGGCTCTATGGGACAGGCAACGAGCAGTACTTC. Supplemented by reference TRBV28 and TRBJ2-7, the full variable domain reads DVKVTQSSRYLVKRTGEKVFLECVQDMDHENMFWYRQDPGLGLRLIYFSYDVKMKEKGDIPEGYSVSREKKERFSLILESASTNQTSMYLCASRLYGTGNEQYFGPGTRLTVT.

The chain employs TRBV28 and TRBJ2-7; perhaps TRBD1 as D (5 bases). CDR1 MDHEN and CDR2 SYDVKM come from the germline V gene. The ends were cut back, 6 bases at V and 4 bases at J, with 19 bases in the middle. CDR3 size: 15 residues. Here the CDR3 DNA reads TGTGCCAGCAGGGCTGACGTAGGACACCGATACGAGCAGTACTTC. It codes for CASRADVGHRYEQYF. The whole variable domain, filled in from reference TRBV28 and TRBJ2-7, reads DVKVTQSSRYLVKRTGEKVFLECVQDMDHENMFWYRQDPGLGLRLIYFSYDVKMKEKGDIPEGYSVSREKKERFSLILESASTNQTSMYLCASRADVGHRYEQYFGPGTRLTVT.

V gene TRBV27 combines with J gene TRBJ2-1; TRBD2 matches at 7 bases. Germline V lookup: CDR1 MNHEY, CDR2 SMNVEV (reference sequence). The V segment lost 3 bases and the J segment 11 bases; nucleotides outside the gene matches: 4. The CDR3 has 12 residues. CDR3: CASSLGGSKQFF. CDR3 nucleotide sequence: TGTGCCAGCAGTTTGGGGGGGAGCAAGCAGTTCTTC.

V and J are TRBV11-3 and TRBJ2-1, with TRBD2 matching 12 bases. CDR3 size: 16 residues. Unmatched junction bases numbered 7, after V lost 5 bases and J lost 5 bases. Germline V CDR1 and CDR2: SGHNT, YENEEA. CDR3 loop: CASSNELAGGNNEQFF. The CDR3 coding sequence is TGTGCCAGCAGCAATGAGCTAGCGGGAGGGAACAATGAGCAGTTCTTC.

The J gene is TRBJ2-1, the V gene TRBV2, with 7 bases lining up with TRBD1. Per germline, CDR1 SNHLY and CDR2 FYNNEI. This CDR3 region has 15 residues. Trimming removed 6 bases from V and 9 bases from J; junction bases left unmatched: 14. The CDR3 sequence is CASSVTSTGVGEQFF. The CDR3 coding sequence is TGTGCCAGCAGCGTGACATCTACAGGGGTGGGTGAGCAGTTCTTC.

The chain has TRBV19 and TRBJ1-1; no reliable D call. The germline V gene has CDR1 LNHDA and CDR2 SQIVND (reference sequence). The CDR3 length is 18 residues. Deletions cut 5 bases from V and 1 base from J, with 23 bases between. DNA of the CDR3: TGTGCCAGTAGTCTCCGGGAGATGAAGGCTCAAAGGAACACTGAAGCTTTCTTT. As protein: CASSLREMKAQRNTEAFF.

In this sample, this clone turned up a few times. The chain joins TRBV30 to TRBJ2-2; 7 nucleotides agree with TRBD2. Germline-derived CDR1 and CDR2 are GTSNPN and SVGIG (reference sequence). Losses at the gene ends were 3 bases for V and 1 base for J; bases not matched to a gene: 14. This CDR3 has 18 residues. CDR3 loop: CAWSGLAGPGENTGELFF. CDR3 bases: TGTGCCTGGAGCGGATTAGCGGGCCCGGGGGAGAACACCGGGGAGCTGTTTTTT. The full variable domain, its missing parts supplied by reference TRBV30 and TRBJ2-2, is SQTIHQWPATLVQPVGSPLSLECTVEGTSNPNLYWYRQAAGRGLQLLFYSVGIGQISSEVPQNLSASRPQDRQFILSSKKLLLSDSGFYLCAWSGLAGPGENTGELFFGEGSRLTVL.

The V and J genes are TRBV28 and TRBJ2-3, with a possible D match to TRBD1 (6 bases). Trimming stripped 8 bases from V and 0 bases from J, with 15 bases between. CDR1 is MDHEN, CDR2 SYDVKM, per germline. CDR3 size: 15 residues. CDR3 residues: CASARVGQSTDTQYF. CDR3 bases: TGTGCCAGCGCCAGGGTAGGACAGAGCACAGATACGCAGTATTTT.